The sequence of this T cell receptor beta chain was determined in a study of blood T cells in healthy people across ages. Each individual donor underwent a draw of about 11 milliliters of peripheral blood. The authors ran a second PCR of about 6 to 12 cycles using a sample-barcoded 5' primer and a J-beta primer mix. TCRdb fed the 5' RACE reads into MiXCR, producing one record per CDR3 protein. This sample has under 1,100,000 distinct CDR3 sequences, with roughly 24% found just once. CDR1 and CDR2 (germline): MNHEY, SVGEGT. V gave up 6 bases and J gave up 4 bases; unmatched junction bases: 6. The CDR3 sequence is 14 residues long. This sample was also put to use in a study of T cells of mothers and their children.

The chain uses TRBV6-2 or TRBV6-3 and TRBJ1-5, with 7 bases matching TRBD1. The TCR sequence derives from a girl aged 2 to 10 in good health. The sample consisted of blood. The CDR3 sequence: CASRGGTANQPQHF. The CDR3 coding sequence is TGTGCCAGCAGGGGTGGGACAGCTAATCAGCCCCAGCATTTT.